A selection of T cell receptor beta chains follows, all from one sample in a study of shared clonotypes between healthy human individuals. The data were produced by immunoSEQ multiplex PCR, yet TCRdb's version contains in-frame clones alone and is incomplete. The sample has approximately 500,000 clones; 95% to 97% are singletons. The sequenced sample was naive CD4+ T cells sorted from blood. Receptor source: a woman aged 30 to 39 in good health. CDR3s include the opening cysteine and the closing phenylalanine or tryptophan. Fields, in order: D gene, V gene, J gene, CDR3 protein. A D gene is named only where the DNA matches it firmly.

d_gene: NA
v_gene: TRBV28
j_gene: TRBJ2-5
CDR3aa: CASSPYKGETQYF

d_gene: NA
v_gene: TRBV27
j_gene: TRBJ2-2
CDR3aa: CASSAPRAGELFF

d_gene: NA
v_gene: TRBV27
j_gene: TRBJ1-2
CDR3aa: CASSFRENYGYTF

d_gene: NA
v_gene: TRBV28
j_gene: TRBJ1-2
CDR3aa: CASSLLSRGYGYTF

d_gene: NA
v_gene: TRBV5-6
j_gene: TRBJ2-7
CDR3aa: CASSSQGSYEQYF

d_gene: NA
v_gene: TRBV15
j_gene: TRBJ2-7
CDR3aa: CATSRDRPPEKQYF

d_gene: TRBD1
v_gene: TRBV10-2
j_gene: TRBJ2-1
CDR3aa: CASGDRDNEQFF

d_gene: TRBD2
v_gene: TRBV5-1
j_gene: TRBJ2-7
CDR3aa: CASSLLTGTSGSGEQYF

d_gene: TRBD2
v_gene: TRBV19
j_gene: TRBJ2-2
CDR3aa: CASSTSLLAGAPGELFF

d_gene: NA
v_gene: TRBV4-1
j_gene: TRBJ1-1
CDR3aa: CASSQRNTEAFF

d_gene: TRBD1
v_gene: TRBV7-2
j_gene: TRBJ1-1
CDR3aa: CASSRAGQGNTEAFF

d_gene: NA
v_gene: TRBV5-8
j_gene: TRBJ2-4
CDR3aa: CASSSTALAKNIQYF

d_gene: NA
v_gene: TRBV5-4
j_gene: TRBJ2-7
CDR3aa: CASSLGGVPYEQYF

d_gene: NA
v_gene: TRBV5-1
j_gene: TRBJ2-3
CDR3aa: CASSLPDGTDTQYF

d_gene: TRBD1
v_gene: TRBV6-5
j_gene: TRBJ1-1
CDR3aa: CASRTQGTEAFF

d_gene: NA
v_gene: TRBV10-2
j_gene: TRBJ2-7
CDR3aa: CATSPGQGNEQYF

d_gene: TRBD2
v_gene: TRBV7-3
j_gene: TRBJ2-7
CDR3aa: CASSLIIGVAGADEQYF

d_gene: NA
v_gene: TRBV20-1
j_gene: TRBJ2-1
CDR3aa: CSARGGLF

d_gene: NA
v_gene: TRBV28
j_gene: TRBJ2-3
CDR3aa: CASSPSTGLADTQYF

d_gene: NA
v_gene: TRBV28
j_gene: TRBJ2-7
CDR3aa: CASIGWGISYEQYF